Shown below are 24 T cell receptor beta chains from a single sample sequenced in a study of T cell clonality in common variable immunodeficiency. The data were produced by immunoSEQ multiplex PCR, yet TCRdb's version contains in-frame clones alone and is incomplete. The sample holds 40,000 or so clones, and no clone turns up only once. Sequenced material: peripheral blood mononuclear cells. The receptors were gathered from a person aged 18 to 75 in good health.

This clone has a handful of counts. The CDR3 end is not reached by the read, which stops 3 residues before it; the germline J gene fills it in. J is TRBJ1-4 and V is TRBV19, with a tentative D call TRBD1 (6 bases). CDR3 length equals 17 residues. Germline V lookup: CDR1 LNHDA, CDR2 SQIVND (reference sequence). The sequenced part of the CDR3 DNA is TGTGCCAGTAGAGGATTCGGAGATCTCAGGGGCAATTCACCA. Its protein is CASRGFGDLRGNSP. The full CDR3 reads CASRGFGDLRGNSPLFF.

To note about this clone: The read finishes 3 residues shy of the CDR3 end, and the germline J gene is used to complete it. This rearrangement joins TRBV11-2 to TRBJ2-3; no firm D call. V lost 5 bases, J lost 3 bases, and 6 bases lay in between. There are 12 residues in the CDR3. Germline CDR1 and CDR2: SGHAT and FQNNGV. CDR3 residues: CASSLQTDTQYF. The part of the CDR3 DNA that was read is TGTGCCAGCAGCCTCCAGACAGATACG.

Ten or more counts support this clone. The read comes to an end 3 residues before the CDR3 does, leaving the germline J gene to fill in the end. This chain uses TRBV20-1 with TRBJ2-4; perhaps TRBD1 as D (6 bases). This CDR3 contains 14 residues. V lost 0 bases and J lost 7, with 13 bases in between. The germline V gene has CDR1 DFQATT and CDR2 SNEGSKA (reference sequence). The CDR3 sequence: CSAREEAGVNIQYF. Partial CDR3 DNA: TGCAGTGCTAGAGAGGAGGCAGGGGTGAACATT.

Regarding this clone: It may be a read error: a sequence one base away is much more abundant. The read terminates 3 residues before the CDR3 end, so the remaining end is supplied by the germline J gene. V and J are TRBV7-8 and TRBJ2-2; D is perhaps TRBD1 (6 bases). This CDR3 has 16 amino acids. Germline V lookup: CDR1 SGHVS, CDR2 FQNEAQ. CDR3 DNA, as far as it was read: TGTGCCAGCAGCAAAACTCGGACAGCAACTAATGAAAAG. Encoded protein: CASSKTRTATNEK. The full CDR3 sequence reads CASSKTRTATNEKLFF. Drawing the rest from reference TRBV7-8 and TRBJ2-2, the complete variable domain is GAGVSQSPRYKVAKRGQDVALRCDPISGHVSLFWYQQALGQGPEFLTYFQNEAQLDKSGLPSDRFFAERPEGSVSTLKIQRTQQEDSAVYLCASSKTRTATNEKLFFGEGSRLTVL.

A remark on this clone: The CDR3 is cut off 3 residues early in the read; its end comes from the germline J gene. The chain uses TRBV11-1 and TRBJ2-7; 9 positions match TRBD1. The V gene end was trimmed by 6 bases and the J gene end by 3 bases; junction bases not matched to a gene: 6. This CDR3 has 14 amino acids. Germline CDR1 SGHAT, CDR2 FQDESV (reference sequence). CDR3 DNA (partial): TGTGCCAGCAGTTCGGGACAGGGCGTCTACGAG. Residues: CASSSGQGVYE. The CDR3 in full is CASSSGQGVYEQYF. The variable domain in full, completed from reference TRBV11-1 and TRBJ2-7, reads EAEVAQSPRYKITEKSQAVAFWCDPISGHATLYWYRQILGQGPELLVQFQDESVVDDSQLPKDRFSAERLKGVDSTLKIQPAELGDSAMYLCASSSGQGVYEQYFGPGTRLTVT.

This clone was recorded many times. The missing CDR3 end, 3 residues past where the read stops, is filled in from the germline J gene. The chain combines TRBV19 with TRBJ2-7; maybe TRBD2 (5 bases). The germline V and J ends were trimmed by 3 bases and 6 bases, with 18 bases remaining between them. CDR3 length: 15 residues. Germline CDR1 is LNHDA and CDR2 is SQIVND (reference sequence). The CDR3 DNA, read in part, is TGTGCCAGTAGTATCTCAAGCGGACTGGGTTTCGAG. Translation gives CASSISSGLGFE. The full CDR3 protein is CASSISSGLGFEQYF.

This clone was detected many times. Read coverage stops 3 residues before the CDR3 terminus; the germline J gene supplies the remainder. The chain is built from TRBV5-1 and TRBJ2-2; 7 bases are a match to TRBD2. Germline loops: CDR1 SGHRS, CDR2 YFSETQ. The CDR3 runs to 15 residues. CDR3 sequence reads: CASSLSGGGDEKLFF. The part of the CDR3 DNA that was read is TGCGCCAGCAGCTTGTCTGGGGGGGGAGATGAAAAG.

This clone was seen only a few times. The sequenced fragment ends 3 residues before the CDR3 boundary, so the rest is inferred from the germline J gene. The sample has other DNA sequences that encode this CDR3 too. The rearrangement uses TRBV7-9 and TRBJ1-2, with 7 bases lining up with TRBD1. From germline, CDR1 is SEHNR and CDR2 FQNEAQ (reference sequence). The CDR3 consists of 11 residues. The CDR3 bases that were read are TGTGCCAGCAGCCAAGACAGGGAT. Amino acid sequence: CASSQDRD. In full, the CDR3 is CASSQDRDYTF.

This clone came up many times. The read halts 3 residues ahead of the CDR3 end, with the missing end drawn from the germline J gene. V gene TRBV20-1 combines with J gene TRBJ2-5; possibly TRBD1 for D (6 bases). Trimming took 2 bases from V and 0 from J, leaving 13 bases between them. CDR1 is DFQATT and CDR2 is SNEGSKA in the germline V gene (reference sequence). The CDR3 sequence is 15 residues long. The covered CDR3 bases are TGCAGTGCTAGACACGGGACACCGTACCAAGAGACC. It is translated as CSARHGTPYQET. The CDR3 reads in full as CSARHGTPYQETQYF.

In this sample, this clone turned up many times. The read ends 3 residues shy of where the CDR3 ends; the end is completed using the germline J gene. J is TRBJ1-3 and V is TRBV20-1; D ambiguous. The CDR3 has 13 residues. Between the trimmed V and J ends, which lost 3 bases and 0 bases, there was a span of 6 bases. Germline assignment: CDR1 DFQATT and CDR2 SNEGSKA (reference sequence). CDR3 protein: CSASRHSGNTIYF. The sequenced part of the CDR3 DNA is TGCAGTGCTAGCCGACACTCTGGAAACACC.

This clone was seen at least ten times. Read coverage stops 3 residues before the CDR3 terminus; the germline J gene supplies the remainder. The chain has TRBV15 and TRBJ2-1, with D maybe TRBD2 (6 bases). The CDR3 runs 17 residues. The ends were cut back, 0 bases at V and 3 bases at J, with 15 bases in the middle. Germline V CDR1 and CDR2: LNHNV, YYDKDF (reference sequence). The CDR3 sequence: CATSRDRERASYNEQFF. CDR3 DNA, as far as it was read: TGTGCCACCAGCAGAGATCGGGAGCGGGCTAGCTACAATGAG.

This clone was detected ten times or more. Coverage ceases 3 residues before the CDR3 finishes, and the germline J gene fills in the end. This sequence joins TRBV7-8 and TRBJ2-3; no reliable D call. Germline V gives CDR1 SGHVS, CDR2 FQNEAQ. Trimming left V 3 bases short and J 1 base short, with 8 bases between. The CDR3 spans 14 residues. The CDR3 bases that were read are TGTGCCAGCAGCTTCCTCCGGGGCACAGATACG. It codes for CASSFLRGTDT. The whole CDR3 region reads CASSFLRGTDTQYF.

This clone was observed at least ten times. Sequencing ends 3 residues short of the CDR3 end; the germline J gene provides the rest. This chain links TRBV5-1 with TRBJ1-6, with 8 bases lining up with TRBD1. Germline V lookup: CDR1 SGHRS, CDR2 YFSETQ. This CDR3 comprises 16 residues. The V and J ends lost 0 bases and 7 bases, in that order; junction bases with no gene match: 6. The sequenced part of the CDR3 DNA is TGCGCCAGCAGCTTGGCTTCAAGACAGGGGAATTCACCC. It specifies CASSLASRQGNSP. The whole CDR3 region reads CASSLASRQGNSPLHF.

This clone was picked up a small number of times. The read ends 3 residues before the CDR3 terminus; that terminus is restored from the germline J gene. The chain has TRBV7-2 and TRBJ1-2; 11 positions match TRBD1. Germline values: CDR1 SGHTA, CDR2 FQGNSA. This CDR3 comprises 15 residues. The J segment lost 7 bases and the V segment lost 5 bases, leaving 9 bases of the junction unmatched. CDR3 bases read: TGTGCCAGCAGCGCAAACCGGGACAGGGGGTTTGGC. Translating gives CASSANRDRGFG. The full-length CDR3 reads as CASSANRDRGFGYTF.

This clone was counted ten times or more. The CDR3 extends 3 residues past the end of the read, so its final part is completed from the germline J gene. This sequence joins TRBV6-1 and TRBJ1-1, with D perhaps matching TRBD1 (6 bases). CDR1 and CDR2 from the germline V gene are MNHNS and SASEGT. The CDR3 extends over 14 amino acids. The V gene lost 2 bases and the J gene lost 1 base, with 8 bases spanning the gap. The CDR3 spells CASSERTENTEAFF. Partial CDR3 DNA: TGTGCCAGCAGTGAAAGGACAGAGAACACTGAA.

Comments on this clone: Read coverage stops 3 residues before the CDR3 terminus; the germline J gene supplies the remainder. The chain recombines TRBV5-1 with TRBJ2-3, with unresolved D. The germline V gene has CDR1 SGHRS and CDR2 YFSETQ. This CDR3 region has 15 residues. CDR3 bases read: TGCGCCAGCAGCTTGGCCGGCGGATCCCAAGAGACG. Protein product: CASSLAGGSQET. The entire CDR3 protein is CASSLAGGSQETQYF. Full variable domain (outside the CDR3, taken from reference TRBV5-1 and TRBJ2-3): KAGVTQTPRYLIKTRGQQVTLSCSPISGHRSVSWYQQTPGQGLQFLFEYFSETQRNKGNFPGRFSGRQFSNSRSEMNVSTLELGDSALYLCASSLAGGSQETQYFGPGTRLTVL.

A note on this clone: The read terminates 3 residues before the CDR3 end, so the remaining end is supplied by the germline J gene. The genes are TRBV5-4 and TRBJ2-5, with TRBD1 matching 7 bases. The V gene's germline CDR1 is SGHNT and CDR2 YYREEE (reference sequence). The CDR3 is 14 residues long. After removal of 4 bases from V and 1 base from J, the junction contained 4 bases not matched to a gene. The sequenced part of the CDR3 DNA is TGTGCCAGCAGCCCGGGACAGACCCAAGAGACC. It yields the protein CASSPGQTQET. The full CDR3 reads CASSPGQTQETQYF.

For this clone: The read comes to an end 3 residues before the CDR3 does, leaving the germline J gene to fill in the end. The J gene is TRBJ1-6, the V gene TRBV23-1, with a tentative D call TRBD1 (6 bases). TRBV23-1 qualifies as an ORF whose function is uncertain. CDR3 length equals 16 residues. Trimming cost V 0 bases and J 7 bases, with 13 bases left between them. The sequenced CDR3 bases are TGCGCCAGCAGTCAATCGAAGGACAGTTTAAATTCACCC. This gives the protein CASSQSKDSLNSP. The complete CDR3 reads CASSQSKDSLNSPLHF.

This clone showed up many times. The read comes to an end 3 residues before the CDR3 does, leaving the germline J gene to fill in the end. This rearrangement joins TRBV3-1 (or the pseudogene TRBV3-2) to TRBJ2-3, with D perhaps TRBD2 (5 bases). Germline CDR1 LGHDT, CDR2 YNNKEL (reference sequence). Trimming left V 0 bases short and J 5 bases short, with 12 bases between. This CDR3 spans 15 amino acids. This CDR3 reads CASSQDVQRRDTQYF. The part of the CDR3 DNA that was read is TGTGCCAGCAGCCAAGATGTCCAGCGGAGAGATACG.

On this clone: The CDR3 end lies 3 residues beyond the end of the read and is filled in from the germline J gene. The chain links TRBV19 to TRBJ2-7; tentative D call: TRBD1 (5 bases). The CDR3 length is 14 residues. V was pared by 6 bases and J by 0 bases, with 12 bases between. Germline V lookup: CDR1 LNHDA, CDR2 SQIVND (reference sequence). CDR3: CASRPTVLSYEQYF. The sequenced part of the CDR3 DNA is TGTGCCAGTAGACCGACAGTCCTCTCCTACGAG. The whole variable domain, remainder taken from reference TRBV19 and TRBJ2-7, is DGGITQSPKYLFRKEGQNVTLSCEQNLNHDAMYWYRQDPGQGLRLIYYSQIVNDFQKGDIAEGYSVSREKKESFPLTVTSAQKNPTAFYLCASRPTVLSYEQYFGPGTRLTVT.

This clone was recorded a few times. Compared with germline, one end of the junction differs, possibly owing to a read error. The CDR3 end is not reached by the read, which stops 3 residues before it; the germline J gene fills it in. This chain joins TRBV30 and TRBJ1-4, with D unresolved. The CDR3 is made up of 13 amino acids. Per germline, CDR1 GTSNPN and CDR2 SVGIG (reference sequence). CDR3 DNA, as far as it was read: TGTACCTGTTCCGAGGGTGTGGGTGAAAAA. Protein: CTCSEGVGEK. The entire CDR3 is CTCSEGVGEKLFF.

This clone was observed at least ten times. Sequencing ends 3 residues short of the CDR3 end; the germline J gene provides the rest. This chain connects TRBV20-1 to TRBJ2-5; D is unclear. Germline CDR1 and CDR2: DFQATT and SNEGSKA (reference sequence). Trimming shortened V by 5 bases and J by 1 base, and 8 bases separated the two germline ends. The CDR3 is 12 residues long. The DNA read from the CDR3 is TGCAGTGCTTCCTACGGCCAAGAGACC. This gives the protein CSASYGQET. The full CDR3 protein reads CSASYGQETQYF.

Ten or more counts support this clone. The sequenced fragment ends 3 residues before the CDR3 boundary, so the rest is inferred from the germline J gene. The V gene is TRBV29-1, the J gene TRBJ2-3, with 10 bases that match TRBD1. J lost 1 base, V lost 3 bases, and 7 bases had no gene match. Germline values: CDR1 SQVTM, CDR2 ANQGSEA. This CDR3 is built from 16 residues. CDR3 sequence: CSVDQTGQGGTDTQYF. The part of the CDR3 DNA that was read is TGCAGCGTTGACCAAACCGGACAGGGGGGCACAGATACG.

This clone was detected many times. The CDR3 extends 3 residues past the end of the read, so its final part is completed from the germline J gene. The rearrangement links TRBV20-1 to TRBJ1-1; 8 bases align to TRBD1. Looked up from germline, CDR1 is DFQATT and CDR2 is SNEGSKA (reference sequence). V was pared by 5 bases and J by 2 bases, with 7 bases of the junction left unmatched. CDR3 size: 14 residues. The CDR3 bases that were read are TGCAGTGCTTCGGGACAGGTGCTTAACACTGAA. Translating it yields CSASGQVLNTE. The full CDR3 protein is CSASGQVLNTEAFF.